This TCR beta chain was sequenced during a study of shared clonotypes between healthy human individuals. Clones were sequenced by immunoSEQ multiplex PCR, and TCRdb holds only the in-frame ones, with some missing. The table includes 75,000 to 100,000 clones, roughly 45% detected once. The table lists this clone with a few counts. Material for sequencing was PBMCs. This receptor was obtained from a woman in her thirties or forties in good health. Some clones in this sample may be carry-over from other donors' samples.

The CDR3 coding sequence is TGTGCCAGCTCCGTCGAAGGTACCGAGCAGTACTTC. This gives the protein CASSVEGTEQYF. The chain couples TRBV18 to TRBJ2-7; D call uncertain. V lost 6 bases and J lost 6, with 12 bases in between. Germline assignment: CDR1 KGHSH and CDR2 LQKENI. The CDR3 covers 12 residues.